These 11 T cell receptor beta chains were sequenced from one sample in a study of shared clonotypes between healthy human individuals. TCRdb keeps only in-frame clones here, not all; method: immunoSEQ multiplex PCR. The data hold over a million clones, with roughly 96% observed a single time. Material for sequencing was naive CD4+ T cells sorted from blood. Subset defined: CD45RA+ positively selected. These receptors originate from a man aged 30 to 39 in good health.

Here the CDR3 DNA reads TGTGCCAGCAGCTTCGGCCGGGACAGGGGTAATGAAAAACTGTTTTTT. It yields the protein CASSFGRDRGNEKLFF. The gene calls are TRBV7-9 and TRBJ1-4; 10 bases agree with TRBD1. CDR1 and CDR2 from the germline V gene are SEHNR and FQNEAQ (reference sequence). J was trimmed by 4 bases and V by 3 bases; bases with no gene match: 5. The CDR3 is 16 residues long.

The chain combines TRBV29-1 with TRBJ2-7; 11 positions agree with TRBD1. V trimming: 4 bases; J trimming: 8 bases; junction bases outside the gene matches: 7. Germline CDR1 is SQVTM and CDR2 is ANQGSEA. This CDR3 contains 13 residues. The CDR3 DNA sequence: TGCAGCGTTGGGACTCGGACAGGGGGCAAGCAGTACTTC. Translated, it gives CSVGTRTGGKQYF.

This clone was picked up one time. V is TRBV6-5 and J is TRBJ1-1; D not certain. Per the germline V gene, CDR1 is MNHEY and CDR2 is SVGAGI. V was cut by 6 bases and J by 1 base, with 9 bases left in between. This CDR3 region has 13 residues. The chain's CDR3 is CASRPRRNTEAFF. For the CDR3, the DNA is TGTGCCAGCAGACCGAGGAGGAACACTGAAGCTTTCTTT.

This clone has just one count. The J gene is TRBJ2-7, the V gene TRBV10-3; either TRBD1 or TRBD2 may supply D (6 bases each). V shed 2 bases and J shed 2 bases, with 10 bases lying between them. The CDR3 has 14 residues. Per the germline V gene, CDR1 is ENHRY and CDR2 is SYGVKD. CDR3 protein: CAISEPGEAYEQYF. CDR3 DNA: TGTGCCATCAGTGAGCCAGGGGAGGCCTACGAGCAGTACTTC.

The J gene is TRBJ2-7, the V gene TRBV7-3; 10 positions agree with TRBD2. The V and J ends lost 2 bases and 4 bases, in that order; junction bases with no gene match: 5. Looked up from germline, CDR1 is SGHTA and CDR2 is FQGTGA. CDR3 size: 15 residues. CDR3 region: CASSLLAGASYEQYF. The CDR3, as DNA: TGTGCCAGCAGCTTACTAGCGGGAGCATCTTACGAGCAGTACTTC.

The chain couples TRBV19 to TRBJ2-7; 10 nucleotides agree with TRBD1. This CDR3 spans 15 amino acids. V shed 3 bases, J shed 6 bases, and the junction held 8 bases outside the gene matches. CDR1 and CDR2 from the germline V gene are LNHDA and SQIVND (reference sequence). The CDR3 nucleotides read TGTGCCAGTAGTATCGTCACGGGACAGGGGTCCGAGCAGTACTTC. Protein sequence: CASSIVTGQGSEQYF.

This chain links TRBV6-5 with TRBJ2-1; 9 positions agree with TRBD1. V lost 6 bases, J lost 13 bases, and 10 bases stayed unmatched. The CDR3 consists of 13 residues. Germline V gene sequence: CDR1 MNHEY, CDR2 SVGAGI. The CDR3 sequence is CASRKTGGDYQFF. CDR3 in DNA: TGTGCCAGCAGAAAAACAGGGGGCGATTACCAGTTCTTC.

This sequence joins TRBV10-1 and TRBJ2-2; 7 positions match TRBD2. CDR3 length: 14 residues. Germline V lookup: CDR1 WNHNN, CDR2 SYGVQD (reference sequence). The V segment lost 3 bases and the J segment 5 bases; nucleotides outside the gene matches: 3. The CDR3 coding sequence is TGCGCCAGCAGTGATACGGGAGGTACCGGGGAGCTGTTTTTT. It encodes CASSDTGGTGELFF.

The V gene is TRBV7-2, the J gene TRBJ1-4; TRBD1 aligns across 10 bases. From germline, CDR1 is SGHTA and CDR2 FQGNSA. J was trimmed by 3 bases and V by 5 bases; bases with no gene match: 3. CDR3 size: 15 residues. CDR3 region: CASSRQGAANEKLFF. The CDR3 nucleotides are TGTGCCAGCAGCCGACAGGGGGCAGCTAATGAAAAACTGTTTTTT.

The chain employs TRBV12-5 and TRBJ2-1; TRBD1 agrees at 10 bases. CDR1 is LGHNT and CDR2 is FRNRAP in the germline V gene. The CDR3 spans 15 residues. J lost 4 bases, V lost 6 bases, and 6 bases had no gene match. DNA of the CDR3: TGTGCTAGTGGCCAGACAGGGGGCAGGTACAATGAGCAGTTCTTC. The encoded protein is CASGQTGGRYNEQFF.

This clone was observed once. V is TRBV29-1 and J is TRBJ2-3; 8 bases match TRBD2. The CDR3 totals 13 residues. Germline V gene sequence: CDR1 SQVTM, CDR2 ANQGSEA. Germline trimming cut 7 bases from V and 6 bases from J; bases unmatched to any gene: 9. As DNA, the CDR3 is TGCAGCGGTGTGGCCCAGCGGGGGGATACGCAGTATTTT. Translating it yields CSGVAQRGDTQYF.